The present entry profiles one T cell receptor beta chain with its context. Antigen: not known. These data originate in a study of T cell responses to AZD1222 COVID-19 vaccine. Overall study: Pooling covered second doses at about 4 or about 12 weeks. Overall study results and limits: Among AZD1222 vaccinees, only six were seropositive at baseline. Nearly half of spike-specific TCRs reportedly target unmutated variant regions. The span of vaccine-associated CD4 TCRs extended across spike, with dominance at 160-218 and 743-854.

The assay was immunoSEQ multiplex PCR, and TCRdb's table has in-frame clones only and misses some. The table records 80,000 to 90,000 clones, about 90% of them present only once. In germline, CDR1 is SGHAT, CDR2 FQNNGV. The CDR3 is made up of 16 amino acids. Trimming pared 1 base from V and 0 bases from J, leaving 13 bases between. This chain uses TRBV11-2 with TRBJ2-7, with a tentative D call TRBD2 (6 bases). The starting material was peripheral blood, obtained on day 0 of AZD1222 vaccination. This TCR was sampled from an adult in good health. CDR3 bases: TGTGCCAGCAGCTTAGGTCGACTAGGCGCCTCCTACGAGCAGTACTTC. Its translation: CASSLGRLGASYEQYF.